Listed below are T cell receptor beta chains from one sample, sequenced in a study of blood T cell repertoires in COVID-19. Here immunoSEQ multiplex PCR was the method, and the copy in TCRdb shows in-frame clones only, minus some. Among 110,000 to 150,000 clones listed, 65% to 80% were seen once. Sequencing was carried out using peripheral blood. These receptors all come from a man aged 60 to 69 with acute or convalescent COVID-19. Both conserved end residues are part of each CDR3. The order of the fields is D gene, clone size, J gene, V gene, CDR3 protein, CDR3 DNA. The D gene is left open where the match is weak. Where a row states a size, it is once, few, many or the class of an expanded clone; other rows omit it.

D gene: .; clone size: .; J gene: TRBJ1-3; V gene: TRBV9; CDR3 protein: CASSVASWTTSGNTIYF; CDR3 DNA: TGTGCCAGCAGCGTAGCCTCCTGGACAACCTCTGGAAACACCATATATTTT
D gene: TRBD1; clone size: few; J gene: TRBJ1-1; V gene: TRBV7-2; CDR3 protein: CASSLQDRGRLGTEAFF; CDR3 DNA: TGTGCCAGCAGCTTACAGGACAGGGGGCGCTTGGGCACTGAAGCTTTCTTT
D gene: TRBD1; clone size: .; J gene: TRBJ2-1; V gene: TRBV6-4; CDR3 protein: CASGTGFGNEQFF; CDR3 DNA: TGTGCCAGCGGGACAGGTTTTGGAAATGAGCAGTTCTTC
D gene: .; clone size: many; J gene: TRBJ2-1; V gene: TRBV28; CDR3 protein: CASGLVDEQFF; CDR3 DNA: TGTGCCAGCGGCCTAGTAGATGAGCAGTTCTTC
D gene: .; clone size: .; J gene: TRBJ2-5; V gene: TRBV18; CDR3 protein: CASSPPNQETQYF; CDR3 DNA: TGTGCCAGCTCACCACCTAACCAAGAGACCCAGTACTTC
D gene: .; clone size: .; J gene: TRBJ1-5; V gene: TRBV30; CDR3 protein: CAWSPLGDGNQPQHF; CDR3 DNA: TGTGCCTGGAGTCCTCTCGGCGACGGGAATCAGCCCCAGCATTTT
D gene: .; clone size: .; J gene: TRBJ1-2; V gene: TRBV7-2; CDR3 protein: CASSSPTAVYGYTF; CDR3 DNA: TGTGCCAGCAGCTCCCCGACAGCTGTATATGGCTACACCTTC
D gene: TRBD1; clone size: .; J gene: TRBJ1-2; V gene: TRBV5-4; CDR3 protein: CASRYRGANYGYTF; CDR3 DNA: TGTGCCAGCAGGTACAGGGGAGCTAACTATGGCTACACCTTC
D gene: .; clone size: .; J gene: TRBJ1-5; V gene: TRBV7-9; CDR3 protein: CASSSNPDQPQHF; CDR3 DNA: TGTGCCAGCAGCTCAAACCCGGATCAGCCCCAGCATTTT
D gene: .; clone size: .; J gene: TRBJ2-7; V gene: TRBV7-3; CDR3 protein: CASSAPGRYEQYF; CDR3 DNA: TGTGCCAGCAGCGCCCCGGGGAGGTACGAGCAGTACTTC